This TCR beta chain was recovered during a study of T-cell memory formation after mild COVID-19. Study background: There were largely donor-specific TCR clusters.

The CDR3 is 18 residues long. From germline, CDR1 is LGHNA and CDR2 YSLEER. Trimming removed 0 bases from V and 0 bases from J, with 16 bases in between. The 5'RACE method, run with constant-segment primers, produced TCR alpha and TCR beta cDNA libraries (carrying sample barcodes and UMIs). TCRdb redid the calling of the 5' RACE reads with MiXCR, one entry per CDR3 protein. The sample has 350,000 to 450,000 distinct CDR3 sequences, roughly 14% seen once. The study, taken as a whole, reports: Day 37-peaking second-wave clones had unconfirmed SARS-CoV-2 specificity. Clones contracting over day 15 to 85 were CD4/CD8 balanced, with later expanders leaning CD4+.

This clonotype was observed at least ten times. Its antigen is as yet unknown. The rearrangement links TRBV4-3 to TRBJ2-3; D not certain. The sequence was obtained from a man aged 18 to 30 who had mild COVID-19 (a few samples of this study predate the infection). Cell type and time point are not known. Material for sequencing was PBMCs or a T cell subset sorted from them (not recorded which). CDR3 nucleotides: TGCGCCAGCAGCCAAGATTCGTTACAGTGGTTGAGCACAGATACGCAGTATTTT. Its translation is CASSQDSLQWLSTDTQYF.